This entry is about one T cell receptor (beta chain). Its antigen is unknown. This sample is part of a study of graft-versus-host responses after intestinal transplantation. J gave up 5 bases and V 7 bases, and 1 base lay outside the gene matches. The CDR3 consists of 12 residues. Germline CDR1 reads LNHDA; CDR2 reads SQIVND (reference sequence). Data came from immunoSEQ multiplex PCR; TCRdb stores just in-frame clones and leaves some out. The sample includes 130,000 to 150,000 clones, around nine tenths seen only once; the top ten take roughly 0.19%. This specimen was unstimulated CD4+ T cells sorted from spleen or lymph node cells, taken before intestinal transplant. The chain carries TRBV19 and TRBJ2-1; 8 bases are shared with TRBD2. The receptor's source is a human donor who received an intestinal transplant. The DNA of the CDR3 is TGTGCCAGTAAAGCGGGGGACAATGAGCAGTTCTTC. This translates into CASKAGDNEQFF.